This T cell receptor (beta chain) comes out of a study of blood T cells in healthy people across ages. Study-wide results and limits: Per million T cells, TCR beta diversity dropped about linearly as age rose.

For the second PCR, which ran for about 6 to 11 cycles, a sample-barcoded 5' primer and a J-beta primer mix were used. From the 5' RACE reads, TCRdb called clonotypes with MiXCR, one entry per CDR3 protein. Of some 930,000 distinct CDR3 sequences listed, 25% to 35% are singletons. Per the germline V gene, CDR1 is SGDLS and CDR2 is YYNGEE. This CDR3 contains 17 residues. V lost 4 bases and J lost 7, with 24 bases in between. On this clonotype: The antigen is undetermined.

These data also featured in a second study, about T cells of mothers and their children. That report notes: The yield was over 9 million TCR beta CDR3 reads from each mother and around 3.3 million from each child.

This TCR was recovered from a woman aged 40-49 years in good health. V and J are TRBV9 and TRBJ2-1, with D maybe TRBD1 (8 bases). The sample taken for sequencing was blood. The CDR3 DNA reads as TGTGCCAGCAGCCTAAAGCGGGACAGGTCCCGGGGGAATGAGCAGTTCTTC. Encoded protein: CASSLKRDRSRGNEQFF.